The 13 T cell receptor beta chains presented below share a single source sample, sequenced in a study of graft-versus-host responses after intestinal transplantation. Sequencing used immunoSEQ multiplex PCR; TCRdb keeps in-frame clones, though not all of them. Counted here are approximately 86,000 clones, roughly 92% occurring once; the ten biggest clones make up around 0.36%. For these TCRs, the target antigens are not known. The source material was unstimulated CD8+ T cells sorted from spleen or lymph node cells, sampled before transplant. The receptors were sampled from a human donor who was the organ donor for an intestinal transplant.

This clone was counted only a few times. The CDR3 loop is CASSPTPLEGNTEAFF. For the CDR3, the DNA is TGTGCCAGCAGCCCCACCCCGTTGGAGGGGAACACTGAAGCTTTCTTT. The V call is TRBV6-6, the J call TRBJ1-1; unclear D gene. V lost 6 bases and J lost 1, with 18 bases in between. The germline V gene encodes CDR1 MNHNY and CDR2 SVGAGI (reference sequence). The CDR3 covers 16 residues.

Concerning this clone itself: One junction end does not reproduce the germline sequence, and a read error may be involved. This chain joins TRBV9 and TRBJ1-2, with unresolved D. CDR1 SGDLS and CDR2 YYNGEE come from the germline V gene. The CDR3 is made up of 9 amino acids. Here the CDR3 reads CASSPQAGF. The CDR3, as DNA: TGTGCCAGCAGCCCGCAGGCCGGCTTC.

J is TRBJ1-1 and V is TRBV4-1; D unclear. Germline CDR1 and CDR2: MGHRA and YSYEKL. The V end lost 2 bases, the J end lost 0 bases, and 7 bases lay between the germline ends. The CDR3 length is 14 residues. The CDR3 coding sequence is TGCGCCAGCAGCCAACAGGTTCTGAACACTGAAGCTTTCTTT. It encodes CASSQQVLNTEAFF.

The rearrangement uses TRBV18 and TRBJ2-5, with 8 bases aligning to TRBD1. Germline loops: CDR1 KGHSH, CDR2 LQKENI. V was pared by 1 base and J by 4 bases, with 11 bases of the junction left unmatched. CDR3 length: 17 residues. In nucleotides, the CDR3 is TGTGCCAGCTCACCACGGAAGGACAGGGTTAGAGGAGAGACCCAGTACTTC. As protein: CASSPRKDRVRGETQYF. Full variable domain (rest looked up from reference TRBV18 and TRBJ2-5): NAGVMQNPRHLVRRRGQEARLRCSPMKGHSHVYWYRQLPEEGLKFMVYLQKENIIDESGMPKERFSAEFPKEGPSILRIQQVVRGDSAAYFCASSPRKDRVRGETQYFGPGTRLLVL.

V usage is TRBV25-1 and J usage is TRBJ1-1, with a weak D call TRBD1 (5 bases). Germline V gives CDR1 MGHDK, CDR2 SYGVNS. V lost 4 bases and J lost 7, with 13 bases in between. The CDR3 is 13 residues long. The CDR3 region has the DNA TGTGCCAGCAGTGTTAGGGGTCTTAATGAAGCTTTCTTT. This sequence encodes CASSVRGLNEAFF.

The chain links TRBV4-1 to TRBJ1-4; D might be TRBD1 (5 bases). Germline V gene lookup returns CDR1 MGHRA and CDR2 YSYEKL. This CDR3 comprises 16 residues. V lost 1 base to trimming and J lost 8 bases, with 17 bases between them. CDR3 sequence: CASSQGGRVAPEKLFF. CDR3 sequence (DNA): TGCGCCAGCAGCCAAGGGGGGAGGGTAGCTCCGGAAAAACTGTTTTTT.

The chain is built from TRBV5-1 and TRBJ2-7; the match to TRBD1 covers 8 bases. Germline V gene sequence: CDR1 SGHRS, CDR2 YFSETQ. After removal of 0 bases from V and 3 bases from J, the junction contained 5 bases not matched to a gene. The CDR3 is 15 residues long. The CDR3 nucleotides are TGCGCCAGCAGCTTGGGGCAGGGGGCTGTCTACGAGCAGTACTTC. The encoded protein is CASSLGQGAVYEQYF.

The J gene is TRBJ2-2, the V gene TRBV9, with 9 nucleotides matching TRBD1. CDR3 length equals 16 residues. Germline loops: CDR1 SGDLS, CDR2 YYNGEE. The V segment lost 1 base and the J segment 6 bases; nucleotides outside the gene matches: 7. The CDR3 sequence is CASSVSGDRAAGELFF. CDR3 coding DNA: TGTGCCAGCAGCGTAAGTGGGGACAGGGCCGCCGGGGAGCTGTTTTTT.

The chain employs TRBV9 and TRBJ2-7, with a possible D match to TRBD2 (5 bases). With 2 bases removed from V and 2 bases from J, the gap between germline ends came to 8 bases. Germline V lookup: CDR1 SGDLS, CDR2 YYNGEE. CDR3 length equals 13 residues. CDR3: CASSVDSTYEQYF. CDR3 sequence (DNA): TGTGCCAGCAGCGTGGACTCAACCTACGAGCAGTACTTC. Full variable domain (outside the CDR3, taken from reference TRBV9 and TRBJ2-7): DSGVTQTPKHLITATGQRVTLRCSPRSGDLSVYWYQQSLDQGLQFLIQYYNGEERAKGNILERFSAQQFPDLHSELNLSSLELGDSALYFCASSVDSTYEQYFGPGTRLTVT.

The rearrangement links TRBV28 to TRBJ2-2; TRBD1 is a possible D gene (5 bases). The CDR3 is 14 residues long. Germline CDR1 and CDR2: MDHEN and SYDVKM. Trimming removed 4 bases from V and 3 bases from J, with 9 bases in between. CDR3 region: CASSSGQDTGELFF. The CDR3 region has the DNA TGTGCCAGCAGTTCAGGACAAGACACCGGGGAGCTGTTTTTT.

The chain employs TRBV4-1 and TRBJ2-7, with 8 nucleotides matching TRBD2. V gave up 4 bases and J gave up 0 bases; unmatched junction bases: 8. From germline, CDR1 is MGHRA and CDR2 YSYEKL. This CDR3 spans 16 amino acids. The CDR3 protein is CASSPIAGGGSYEQYF. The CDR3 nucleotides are TGCGCCAGCAGCCCTATAGCCGGGGGGGGCTCCTACGAGCAGTACTTC.

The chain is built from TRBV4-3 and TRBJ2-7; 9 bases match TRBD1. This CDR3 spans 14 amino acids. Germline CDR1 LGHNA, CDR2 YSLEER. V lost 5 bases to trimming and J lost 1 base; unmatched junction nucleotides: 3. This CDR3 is CASSSGTGSYEQYF. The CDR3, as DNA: TGCGCCAGCAGCTCCGGGACAGGGTCCTACGAGCAGTACTTC.

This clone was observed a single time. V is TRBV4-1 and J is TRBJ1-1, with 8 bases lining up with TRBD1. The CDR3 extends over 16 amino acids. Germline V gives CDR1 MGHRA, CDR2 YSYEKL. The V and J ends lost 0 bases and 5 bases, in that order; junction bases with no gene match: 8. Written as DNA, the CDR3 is TGCGCCAGCAGCCAAGACCCCGGGACAGGTTTAACTGAAGCTTTCTTT. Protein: CASSQDPGTGLTEAFF.